Sequencing of this T cell receptor beta chain was carried out in a study of monozygotic twins with inflammatory bowel disease. The study, taken as a whole, reports: Twin pairs that were concordant did not differ from discordant pairs in repertoire similarity, possibly from limited power. For IBD, no single strong associated signal or clonotype was supported.

The CDR3 is 17 amino acids. The germline CDR1 and CDR2 sequences are SGHRS and YFSETQ. TCRdb re-called the 5' RACE reads, yielding one record per CDR3 amino acid sequence without DNA. The sample totals over 130,000 distinct CDR3 sequences. A remark on this clonotype: The target antigen is unknown.

Sample: blood. The gene calls are TRBV5-1 and TRBJ1-3; the TRBD1 assignment by TCRdb is unverifiable without DNA. The TCR originated in a human donor with ulcerative colitis or Crohn's disease, or a healthy co-twin of an affected twin (not recorded which). The CDR3 loop reads CASSLGAGAGNGNTIYF.